This entry is about one T cell receptor (beta chain). Its antigen remains unknown. The entry originates in a study of beta chain features in type 1 diabetes. The wider study: Investigators examined more than 90 million sorted cells across all samples. Findings of the study overall: Among patients, naive, central memory and Treg TCRB repertoires appeared more similar than among healthy donors. More deletions and fewer insertions at VDJ junctions were found in patients with type 1 diabetes. Within each of all four CD4+ subsets, Type 1 diabetes patients had TCRB CDR3s that were moderately but significantly shorter. Whether HLA type influences TCRB rearrangement remained unresolved here.

Isolated RNA was reverse transcribed in full, so expressed TCRB transcripts were sequenced. Clones were sequenced by immunoSEQ multiplex PCR, and TCRdb holds only the in-frame ones, with some missing. Here the sample spans approximately 360,000 clones, over 10% being singletons. Trimming removed 5 bases from V and 5 bases from J; junction bases left unmatched: 8. The CDR3 extends over 14 amino acids. CDR1 is LNHDA, CDR2 SQIVND, per germline (reference sequence). The J gene is TRBJ2-7, the V gene TRBV19, with 8 bases lining up with TRBD1. The receptor was derived from a woman aged 18 to 35 with type 1 diabetes. Input material: naive CD4+ T cells from blood. The CDR3 here is CASSDQGAAHEQYF. DNA of the CDR3: TGTGCCAGTAGTGACCAGGGGGCAGCGCACGAGCAGTACTTC.